The entry that follows covers one T cell receptor beta chain sequence. Its specificity is not known. These data belong to a study of OX40 agonist ivuxolimab in advanced cancers. Study-level points and caveats: Low normalized T-cell clonal expansion was additionally recorded for some nonresponders.

Data came from immunoSEQ multiplex PCR; TCRdb stores just in-frame clones and leaves some out. Among some 25,000 clones listed, approximately 78% were seen once. CDR3 length: 13 amino acids. Trimming removed 7 bases at V and 2 bases at J, with 8 bases between. In germline, CDR1 is MNHEY, CDR2 SVGAGI. The material sequenced was CD4+ or CD8+ T cells sorted from blood, taken in a trial of the OX40 agonist ivuxolimab. The chain is built from TRBV6-5 and TRBJ2-2; no clear D. The sequence came from an adult with an advanced solid tumor such as melanoma, head and neck, liver or kidney cancer. The CDR3 loop is CASNSGNTGELFF. The CDR3, as DNA: TGTGCCAGCAATTCTGGTAACACCGGGGAGCTGTTTTTT.